This TCR beta chain was profiled in a study of T cell repertoires in cytomegalovirus infection (dated by TCRdb to about 2019). About the study as a whole: Alongside well-studied HLA-B-restricted epitopes, the peptide stimulations were aimed at recently identified HLA-C-restricted CMV epitopes, whose presentation resists viral immunomodulation. The HLA type of each donor mattered for the analysis, because public TCR beta signatures pointed to carriage of CMV infection along with the matching HLA type. On the study overall, not on this receptor specifically: The ex vivo response was dominated by HLA-C-restricted CMV-specific TCR beta clonotypes, and the single most frequent clonotype in two of eight donors was supplied by these HLA-C-restricted clonotypes. In both this cohort and an independent roughly 350-donor cohort, the cumulative frequency of public TCR beta family members distinguished carriers of CMV infection plus the relevant HLA type.

This clonotype was seen ten or more times. Its antigen is currently not known. The sample holds no much larger clone one base away, and base qualities are not on file. The sample was run on an Illumina HiSeq 1500. TCRdb's own reprocessing of the public reads used fastp at Q25 and MiXCR and kept productive beta chains. CDR3 protein sequences are deduplicated, and each keeps its most common genes and DNA. The sample table contains around 430,000 distinct CDR3 sequences; only one count was recorded for roughly 42% of them. The ten largest clones take up 35% to 50% of the sample. Via the germline V gene, CDR1 is SGHVS and CDR2 FQNEAQ. The CDR3 has 12 amino acids, counting the end cysteine and phenylalanine. CDR3 DNA is the only sequence kept; it has 36 bases, read in frame from the first base. Relative to germline, V is 4 bases shorter and J is 4 bases shorter, with 6 bases between their ends. In light of the paper, this sample's treatment or condition label describes: in vitro stimulation with specific CMV peptide epitopes to enrich CMV-specific T cells.

The chain uses TRBV7-8 and TRBJ2-3; the D gene is not confidently resolved. This clonotype was obtained from a human donor in good health (CMV status not recorded). Some clones in this sample may be carry-over from other donors' samples. Sequencing used cultured PBMCs, obtained from culture after CMV antigen stimulation. The nucleotide sequence is given as TGTGCCAGCAGCTCGTTACCAGATACGCAGTATTTT. It specifies CASSSLPDTQYF.